A selection of T cell receptor beta chains follows, all from one sample in a study of blood T cell repertoires in COVID-19. Libraries were prepared by immunoSEQ multiplex PCR; TCRdb keeps only in-frame clonotypes and omits some of them. This table has approximately 61,000 clones, around four fifths appearing once. Sequenced input: peripheral blood. The receptors here all came from an older man with acute or convalescent COVID-19. Each CDR3 is given with its conserved first and last residue. Each record gives: D gene, V gene, J gene, clone size, CDR3 DNA, CDR3 protein. D genes are given only for firm matches. Not all rows give a size; the values are once, few, many and, for expanded clones, a class.

.	TRBV27	TRBJ2-7	.	TGTGCCAGCAGTTTGCAGTGGACAGAAACCTACGAGCAGTACTTC	CASSLQWTETYEQYF
.	TRBV5-4	TRBJ2-4	.	TGTGCCAGCAGCTTGGGGCAGGGCGGTCTCATTCAGTACTTC	CASSLGQGGLIQYF
.	TRBV3-1/TRBV3-2	TRBJ1-6	.	TGTGCCAGCAGCCACGCGGCAGATAATTCACCCCTCCACTTT	CASSHAADNSPLHF
.	TRBV6-4	TRBJ2-2	.	TGTGCCAGCAGACCGGGAACAAACACCGGGGAGCTGTTTTTT	CASRPGTNTGELFF
.	TRBV4-2	TRBJ1-1	.	TGTGCCAGCAGCCAAGATAGGAGCAGAGAAGCTTTCTTT	CASSQDRSREAFF
TRBD2	TRBV5-1	TRBJ2-1	.	TGCGCCAGCAGCTCGCAGGCGGGGGCCTACAATGAGCAGTTCTTC	CASSSQAGAYNEQFF
.	TRBV6-2/TRBV6-3	TRBJ2-1	.	TGTGCCAGCAGTTACTTTGGCAGGGCAAATGAGCAGTTCTTC	CASSYFGRANEQFF
.	TRBV18	TRBJ2-6	few	TGTGCCAGCTCACAAAGGGGGAACTCTGGGGCCAACGTCCTGACTTTC	CASSQRGNSGANVLTF
TRBD2	TRBV6-5	TRBJ2-1	.	TGTGCCAGTAATCCGGGACTAGGTATAAACAATGAGCAGTTCTTC	CASNPGLGINNEQFF
TRBD2	TRBV5-1	TRBJ2-7	.	TGCGCCAGCAGCTTTAGCGGGGGGCAAACCTACGAGCAGTACTTC	CASSFSGGQTYEQYF
.	TRBV5-1	TRBJ1-2	few	TGCGCCAGCAGCGCGGACAGTAACTCTGGCTACACCTTC	CASSADSNSGYTF